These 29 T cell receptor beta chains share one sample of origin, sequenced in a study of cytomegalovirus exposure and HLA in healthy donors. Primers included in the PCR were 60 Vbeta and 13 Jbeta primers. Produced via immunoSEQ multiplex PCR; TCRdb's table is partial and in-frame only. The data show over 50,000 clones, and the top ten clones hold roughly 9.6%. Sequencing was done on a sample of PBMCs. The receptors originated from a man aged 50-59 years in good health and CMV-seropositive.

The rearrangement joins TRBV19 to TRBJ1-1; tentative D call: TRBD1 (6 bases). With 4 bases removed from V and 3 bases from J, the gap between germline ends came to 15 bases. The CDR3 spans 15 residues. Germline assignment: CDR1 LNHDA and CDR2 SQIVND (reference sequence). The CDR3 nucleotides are TGTGCCAGTAGTAAAACCGGGACAACGGACACTGAAGCTTTCTTT. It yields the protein CASSKTGTTDTEAFF.

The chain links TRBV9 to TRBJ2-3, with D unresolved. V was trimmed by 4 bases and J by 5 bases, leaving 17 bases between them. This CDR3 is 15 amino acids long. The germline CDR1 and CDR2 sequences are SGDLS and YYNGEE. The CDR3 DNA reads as TGTGCCAGCAGCTCTCGACGGTCGCCGGGAGATACGCAGTATTTT. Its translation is CASSSRRSPGDTQYF.

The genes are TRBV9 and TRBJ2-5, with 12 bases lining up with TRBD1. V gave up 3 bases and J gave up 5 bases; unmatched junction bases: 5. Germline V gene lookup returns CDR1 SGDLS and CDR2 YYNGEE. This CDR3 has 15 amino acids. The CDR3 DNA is TGTGCCAGCAGCGCGGGGACAGGGGGCCTTGAGACCCAGTACTTC. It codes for CASSAGTGGLETQYF.

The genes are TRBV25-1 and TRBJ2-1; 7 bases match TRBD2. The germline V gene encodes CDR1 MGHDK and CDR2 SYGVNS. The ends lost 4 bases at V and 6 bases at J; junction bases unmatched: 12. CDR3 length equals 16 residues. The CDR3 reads CASSVRELDYFNEQFF. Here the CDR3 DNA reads TGTGCCAGCAGTGTGCGGGAGCTTGACTACTTCAATGAGCAGTTCTTC.

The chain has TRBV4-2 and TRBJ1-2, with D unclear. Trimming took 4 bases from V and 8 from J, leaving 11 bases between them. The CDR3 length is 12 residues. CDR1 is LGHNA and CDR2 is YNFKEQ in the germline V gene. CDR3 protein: CASSLGERGYTF. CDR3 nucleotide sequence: TGTGCCAGCAGCCTCGGGGAGCGAGGCTACACCTTC.

In DNA, the CDR3 is TGTGCCAGCAGTGGAACAGGGTGCGAGCAGTACTTC. It encodes CASSGTGCEQYF. This chain uses TRBV6-1 with TRBJ2-7, with a possible D match to TRBD1 (6 bases). Between the trimmed V and J ends, which lost 4 bases and 6 bases, there was a span of 10 bases. The germline CDR1 and CDR2 sequences are MNHNS and SASEGT. The CDR3 has 12 residues.

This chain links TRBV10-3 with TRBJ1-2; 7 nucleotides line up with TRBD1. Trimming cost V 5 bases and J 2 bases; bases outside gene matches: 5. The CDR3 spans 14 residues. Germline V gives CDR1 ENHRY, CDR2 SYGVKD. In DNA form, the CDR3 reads TGTGCCATCAGTCCGGGACAGATAAACTATGGCTACACCTTC. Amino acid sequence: CAISPGQINYGYTF.

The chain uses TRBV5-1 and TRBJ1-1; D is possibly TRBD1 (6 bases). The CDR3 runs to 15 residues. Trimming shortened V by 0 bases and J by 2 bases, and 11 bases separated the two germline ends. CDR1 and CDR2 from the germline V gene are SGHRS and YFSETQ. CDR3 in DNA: TGCGCCAGCAGCTTGGTGGGACACAGAAACACTGAAGCTTTCTTT. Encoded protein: CASSLVGHRNTEAFF.

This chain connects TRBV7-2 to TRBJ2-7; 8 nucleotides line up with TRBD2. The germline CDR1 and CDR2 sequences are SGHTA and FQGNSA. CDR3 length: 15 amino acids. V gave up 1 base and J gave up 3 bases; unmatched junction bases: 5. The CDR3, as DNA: TGTGCCAGCAGCTTAGGAGGTGCGGGAGGCTACGAGCAGTACTTC. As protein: CASSLGGAGGYEQYF.

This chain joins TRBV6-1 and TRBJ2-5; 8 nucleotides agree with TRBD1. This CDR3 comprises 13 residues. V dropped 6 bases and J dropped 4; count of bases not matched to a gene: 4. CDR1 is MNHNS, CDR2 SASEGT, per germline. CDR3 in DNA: TGTGCCAGCAGAAGGACAGGGCTAGAGACCCAGTACTTC. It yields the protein CASRRTGLETQYF.

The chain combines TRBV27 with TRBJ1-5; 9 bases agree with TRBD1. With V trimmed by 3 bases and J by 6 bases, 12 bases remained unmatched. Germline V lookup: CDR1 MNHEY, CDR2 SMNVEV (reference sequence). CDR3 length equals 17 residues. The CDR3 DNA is TGTGCCAGCAGTTTCGGTTACAGGGGGCGCCCCGGTCAGCCCCAGCATTTT. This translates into CASSFGYRGRPGQPQHF.

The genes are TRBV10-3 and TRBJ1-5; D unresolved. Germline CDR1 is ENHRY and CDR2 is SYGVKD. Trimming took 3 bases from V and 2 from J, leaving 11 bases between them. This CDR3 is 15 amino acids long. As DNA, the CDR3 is TGTGCCATCAGTGACGGGGTGATTGGCAATCAGCCCCAGCATTTT. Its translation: CAISDGVIGNQPQHF.

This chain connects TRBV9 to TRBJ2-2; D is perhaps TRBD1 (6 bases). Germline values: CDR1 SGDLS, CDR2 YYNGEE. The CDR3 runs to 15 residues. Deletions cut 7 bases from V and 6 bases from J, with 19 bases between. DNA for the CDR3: TGTGCCAGCGACCCGGGACATACGACGGCCGGGGAGCTGTTTTTT. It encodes CASDPGHTTAGELFF.

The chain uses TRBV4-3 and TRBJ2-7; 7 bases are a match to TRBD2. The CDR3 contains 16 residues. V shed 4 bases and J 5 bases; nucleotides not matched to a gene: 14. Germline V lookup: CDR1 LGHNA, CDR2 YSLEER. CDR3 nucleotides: TGCGCCAGCAGCCTACACCCCTCGGGGGGAGTTGACGAGCAGTACTTC. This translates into CASSLHPSGGVDEQYF.

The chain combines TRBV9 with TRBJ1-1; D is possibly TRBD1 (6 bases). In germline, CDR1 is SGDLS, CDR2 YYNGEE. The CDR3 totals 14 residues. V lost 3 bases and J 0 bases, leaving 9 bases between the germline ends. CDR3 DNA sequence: TGTGCCAGCAGCGAAGGACAGCTGAACACTGAAGCTTTCTTT. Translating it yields CASSEGQLNTEAFF.

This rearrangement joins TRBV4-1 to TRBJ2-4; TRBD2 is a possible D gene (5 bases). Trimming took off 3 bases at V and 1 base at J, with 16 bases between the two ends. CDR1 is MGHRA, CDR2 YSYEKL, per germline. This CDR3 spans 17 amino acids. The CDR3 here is CASSHDPPRGAKNIQYF. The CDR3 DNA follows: TGCGCCAGCAGCCACGACCCCCCCCGAGGGGCCAAAAACATTCAGTACTTC.

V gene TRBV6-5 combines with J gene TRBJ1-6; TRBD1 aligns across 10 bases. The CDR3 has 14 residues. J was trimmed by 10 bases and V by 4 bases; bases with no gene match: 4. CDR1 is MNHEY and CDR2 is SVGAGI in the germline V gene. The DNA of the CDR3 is TGTGCCAGCAGTTCCGGGACAGGGGTCTCACCCCTCCACTTT. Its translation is CASSSGTGVSPLHF.

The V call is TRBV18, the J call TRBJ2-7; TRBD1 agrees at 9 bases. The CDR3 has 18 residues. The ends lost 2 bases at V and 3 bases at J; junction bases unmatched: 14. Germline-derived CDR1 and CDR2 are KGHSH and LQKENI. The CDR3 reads CASSPLPTLQGASYEQYF. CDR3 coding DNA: TGTGCCAGCTCACCATTACCAACCTTACAGGGGGCGAGCTACGAGCAGTACTTC.

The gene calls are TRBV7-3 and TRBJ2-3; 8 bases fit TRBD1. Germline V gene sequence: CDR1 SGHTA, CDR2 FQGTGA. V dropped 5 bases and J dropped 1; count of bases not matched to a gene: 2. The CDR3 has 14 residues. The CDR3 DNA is TGTGCCAGCAGCGAGACAGGGGGCACAGATACGCAGTATTTT. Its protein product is CASSETGGTDTQYF.

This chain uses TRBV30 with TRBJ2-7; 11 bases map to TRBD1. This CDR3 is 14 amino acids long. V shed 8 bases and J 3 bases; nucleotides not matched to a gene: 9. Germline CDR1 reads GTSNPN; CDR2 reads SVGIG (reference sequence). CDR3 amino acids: CAPTGDRGFYEQYF. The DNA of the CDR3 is TGTGCCCCAACGGGGGACAGGGGGTTCTACGAGCAGTACTTC.

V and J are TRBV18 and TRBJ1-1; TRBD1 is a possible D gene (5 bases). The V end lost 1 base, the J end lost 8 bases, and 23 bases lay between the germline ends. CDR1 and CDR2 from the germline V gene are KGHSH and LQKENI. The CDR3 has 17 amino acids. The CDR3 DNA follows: TGTGCCAGCTCACCACGTACGGGGGGATGGGGGTCCCCAGAAGCTTTCTTT. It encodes CASSPRTGGWGSPEAFF.

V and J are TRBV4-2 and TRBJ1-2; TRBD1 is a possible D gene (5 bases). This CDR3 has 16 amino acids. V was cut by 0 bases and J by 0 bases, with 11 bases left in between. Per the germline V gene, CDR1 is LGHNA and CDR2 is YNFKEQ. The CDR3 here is CASSQDPGLPNYGYTF. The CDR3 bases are TGTGCCAGCAGCCAAGACCCAGGGCTACCTAACTATGGCTACACCTTC.

CDR3 in amino acids: CARVSSGRGGEETQYF. The CDR3 DNA reads TGTGCCAGAGTGTCTAGCGGGAGGGGAGGGGAAGAGACCCAGTACTTC. The rearrangement links TRBV19 to TRBJ2-5, with 12 bases identical to TRBD2. The V gene end was trimmed by 9 bases and the J gene end by 3 bases; junction bases not matched to a gene: 11. CDR1 LNHDA and CDR2 SQIVND come from the germline V gene (reference sequence). There are 16 residues in the CDR3.

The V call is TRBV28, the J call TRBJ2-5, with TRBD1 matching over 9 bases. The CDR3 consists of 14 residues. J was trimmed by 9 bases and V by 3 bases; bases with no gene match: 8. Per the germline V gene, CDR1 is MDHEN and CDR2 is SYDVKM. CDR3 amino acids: CASSLGGQGKSQYF. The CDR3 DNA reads TGTGCCAGCAGTTTGGGAGGACAGGGGAAATCCCAGTACTTC.

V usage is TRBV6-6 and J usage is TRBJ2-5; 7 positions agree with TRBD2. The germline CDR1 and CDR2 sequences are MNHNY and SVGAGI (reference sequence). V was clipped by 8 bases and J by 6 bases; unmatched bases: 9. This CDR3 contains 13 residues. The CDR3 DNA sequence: TGTGCCAGCGGTACTAGCGAGGGGAAGACCCAGTACTTC. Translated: CASGTSEGKTQYF.

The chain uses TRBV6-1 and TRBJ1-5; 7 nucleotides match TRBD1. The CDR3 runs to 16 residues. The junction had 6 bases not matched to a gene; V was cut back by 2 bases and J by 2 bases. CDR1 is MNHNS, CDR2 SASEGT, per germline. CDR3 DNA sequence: TGTGCCAGCAGTGAACTGACAGGGAGTGGCAATCAGCCCCAGCATTTT. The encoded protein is CASSELTGSGNQPQHF.

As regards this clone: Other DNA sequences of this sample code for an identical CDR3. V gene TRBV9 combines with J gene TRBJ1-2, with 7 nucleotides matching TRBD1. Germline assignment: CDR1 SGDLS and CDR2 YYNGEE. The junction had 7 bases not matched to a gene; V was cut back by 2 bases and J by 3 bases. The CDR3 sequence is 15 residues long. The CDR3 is CASSVTGATDYGYTF. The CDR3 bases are TGTGCCAGCAGCGTCACAGGGGCCACCGACTATGGCTACACCTTC.

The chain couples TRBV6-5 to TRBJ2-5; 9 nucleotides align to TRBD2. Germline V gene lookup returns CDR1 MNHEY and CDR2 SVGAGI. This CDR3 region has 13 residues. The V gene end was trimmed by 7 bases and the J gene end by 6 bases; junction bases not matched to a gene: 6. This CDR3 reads CASTLAGTQTQYF. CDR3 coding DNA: TGTGCCAGCACCCTAGCGGGGACACAGACCCAGTACTTC.

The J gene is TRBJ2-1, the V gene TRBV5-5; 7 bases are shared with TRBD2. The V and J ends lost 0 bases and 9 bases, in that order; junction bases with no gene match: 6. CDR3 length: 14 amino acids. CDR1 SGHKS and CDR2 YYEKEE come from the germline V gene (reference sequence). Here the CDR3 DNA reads TGTGCCAGCAGCTTGGCCGGGAGGAGTTCTGAGCAGTTCTTC. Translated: CASSLAGRSSEQFF.